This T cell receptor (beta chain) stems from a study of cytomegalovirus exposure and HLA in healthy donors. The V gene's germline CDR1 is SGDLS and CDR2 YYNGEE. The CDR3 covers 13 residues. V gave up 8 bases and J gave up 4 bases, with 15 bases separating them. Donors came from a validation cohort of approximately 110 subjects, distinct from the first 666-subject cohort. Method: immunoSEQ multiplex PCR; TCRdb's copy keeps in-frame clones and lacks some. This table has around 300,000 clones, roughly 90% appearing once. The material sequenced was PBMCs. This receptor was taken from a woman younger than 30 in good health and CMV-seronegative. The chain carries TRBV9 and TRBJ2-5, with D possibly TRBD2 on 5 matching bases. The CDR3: CASLGEGGETQYF. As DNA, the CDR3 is TGTGCCAGTCTTGGAGAGGGCGGAGAGACCCAGTACTTC.